The 17 T cell receptor beta chains below come from one sample, sequenced in a study of blood T cell repertoires in COVID-19. Here immunoSEQ multiplex PCR was the method, and the copy in TCRdb shows in-frame clones only, minus some. This sample carries approximately 300,000 clones, 89% of them seen once, and the ten largest clones take roughly 10%. Sequencing used PBMCs or T cells enriched from blood (not recorded which). The receptors were sampled from a woman aged 30 to 39 who had recovered from COVID-19.

The rearrangement uses TRBV21-1 and TRBJ1-6. TRBV21-1 is labeled a pseudogene. This CDR3 is 15 amino acids long. In DNA form, the CDR3 reads TGTGCCAGCAGCCTAGTAGGGAGTTATAATTCACCCCTCCACTTT. This codes for CASSLVGSYNSPLHF.

The table lists this clone with a few counts. The J gene is TRBJ1-6, the V gene TRBV2; possible D gene TRBD1, 5 bases. V lost 6 bases and J 10 bases, leaving 13 bases between the germline ends. The CDR3 spans 13 residues. From germline, CDR1 is SNHLY and CDR2 FYNNEI. CDR3 in DNA: TGTGCCAGCAGGGAGGGCAGGGAATCACCCCTCCACTTT. As protein: CASREGRESPLHF.

This sequence joins TRBV5-1 and TRBJ1-1; D is perhaps TRBD1 (5 bases). Germline V gene sequence: CDR1 SGHRS, CDR2 YFSETQ. The germline V and J ends were trimmed by 4 bases and 3 bases, with 7 bases remaining between them. The CDR3 is 12 residues long. As DNA, the CDR3 is TGCGCCAGCAGCCCAGGGCACACTGAAGCTTTCTTT. Translating it yields CASSPGHTEAFF.

The chain links TRBV29-1 to TRBJ2-5; D is undetermined. Trimming took off 0 bases at V and 5 bases at J, with 13 bases between the two ends. This CDR3 has 14 residues. Germline assignment: CDR1 SQVTM and CDR2 ANQGSEA. The CDR3 DNA reads TGCAGCGTTGAAGAGAAAGACGGGTTGGAGACCCAGTACTTC. As protein: CSVEEKDGLETQYF.

The chain has TRBV5-5 and TRBJ2-7; D possibly corresponds to TRBD2 (7 bases). The CDR3 is 15 residues long. The ends were cut back, 3 bases at V and 5 bases at J, with 18 bases in the middle. CDR1 and CDR2 from the germline V gene are SGHKS and YYEKEE (reference sequence). Here the CDR3 reads CASSSLGGLVDEQYF. CDR3 DNA: TGTGCCAGCAGCTCCCTCGGGGGGCTCGTGGACGAGCAGTACTTC.

In DNA, the CDR3 is TGCGCCAGCAGCTTTGGACTCCGGGAGGGGACCCAGTACTTC. It encodes CASSFGLREGTQYF. The chain is built from TRBV4-1 and TRBJ2-5; 8 bases map to TRBD2. The CDR3 extends over 14 amino acids. J lost 7 bases, V lost 5 bases, and 9 bases had no gene match. CDR1 and CDR2 from the germline V gene are MGHRA and YSYEKL.

The chain links TRBV7-2 to TRBJ2-5; 9 positions match TRBD2. Germline CDR1 reads SGHTA; CDR2 reads FQGNSA. V was clipped by 1 base and J by 5 bases; unmatched bases: 5. CDR3 length: 15 amino acids. CDR3 residues: CASSLGLADAETQYF. CDR3 nucleotide sequence: TGTGCCAGCAGCTTAGGACTAGCGGACGCGGAGACCCAGTACTTC.

As to this clone: Other DNA sequences of this sample code for an identical CDR3. The rearrangement joins TRBV11-2 to TRBJ2-7; 9 nucleotides match TRBD2. Germline V CDR1 and CDR2: SGHAT, FQNNGV. J gave up 0 bases and V 1 base, and 4 bases lay outside the gene matches. CDR3 size: 16 residues. Here the CDR3 reads CASSLVTSGPSYEQYF. CDR3 nucleotide sequence: TGTGCCAGCAGCTTAGTGACTAGCGGCCCCTCCTACGAGCAGTACTTC.

In DNA form, the CDR3 reads TGTGCCAGCAGCTTCGCGGCGGGGCACAATGAGCAGTTCTTC. Translating it yields CASSFAAGHNEQFF. The J gene is TRBJ2-1, the V gene TRBV5-4; a weak D match, TRBD2 (6 bases). V was shortened by 2 bases and J by 5 bases, with 11 bases between the two germline ends. Germline CDR1 SGHNT, CDR2 YYREEE (reference sequence). This CDR3 region has 14 residues.

The rearrangement uses TRBV6-5 and TRBJ1-6; 10 positions agree with TRBD1. The CDR3 totals 14 residues. Germline-derived CDR1 and CDR2 are MNHEY and SVGAGI. Trimming cost V 8 bases and J 8 bases; bases outside gene matches: 6. CDR3 loop: CASRRDRGDSPLHF. The DNA of the CDR3 is TGTGCCAGCCGTAGGGACAGGGGCGATTCACCCCTCCACTTT.

The V call is TRBV27, the J call TRBJ1-2; TRBD1 agrees at 7 bases. The germline V gene has CDR1 MNHEY and CDR2 SMNVEV (reference sequence). J gave up 4 bases and V 4 bases, and 12 bases lay outside the gene matches. The CDR3 totals 16 residues. The DNA of the CDR3 is TGTGCCAGCAGTTCAACCAGGACAGGTCTGCCCTATGGCTACACCTTC. Protein product: CASSSTRTGLPYGYTF.

The gene calls are TRBV19 and TRBJ2-4; D ambiguous. V lost 2 bases and J lost 8, with 10 bases in between. The length of the CDR3 is 13 residues. Germline V gene data show CDR1 as LNHDA and CDR2 as SQIVND (reference sequence). The CDR3 DNA reads TGTGCCAGTAGTATAACCCCCCGGGACATTCAGTACTTC. Translated, it gives CASSITPRDIQYF.

The genes are TRBV5-6 and TRBJ2-7, with D possibly matching TRBD1 (6 bases). This CDR3 region has 16 residues. The germline gives CDR1 SGHDT, CDR2 YYEEEE. V shed 0 bases and J shed 2 bases, with 15 bases lying between them. CDR3 coding DNA: TGTGCCAGCAGCTTGGTTAGCTGGGCAGGGGCCTACGAGCAGTACTTC. This codes for CASSLVSWAGAYEQYF.

The J gene is TRBJ1-6, the V gene TRBV18; no definite D call. The germline V gene encodes CDR1 KGHSH and CDR2 LQKENI. The CDR3 length is 12 residues. V was trimmed by 6 bases and J by 8 bases, leaving 8 bases between them. The chain's CDR3 is CASSPSYSPLHF. The CDR3 bases are TGTGCCAGCTCCCCGTCCTATTCACCCCTCCACTTT.

As DNA, the CDR3 is TGCGCCAGCAGCCAAGGGATCACAGCCAATCAGCCCCAGCATTTT. Translation gives CASSQGITANQPQHF. The chain carries TRBV4-3 and TRBJ1-5; D ambiguous. V was pared by 1 base and J by 3 bases, with 10 bases between. The CDR3 is 15 residues long. Germline V lookup: CDR1 LGHNA, CDR2 YSLEER.

The chain has TRBV19 and TRBJ2-5; 12 nucleotides line up with TRBD2. J was trimmed by 4 bases and V by 5 bases; bases with no gene match: 5. The CDR3 runs 15 residues. The germline V gene has CDR1 LNHDA and CDR2 SQIVND (reference sequence). CDR3 coding DNA: TGTGCCAGTAGTGTGGGACTAGCGGGCCCAGAGACCCAGTACTTC. It encodes CASSVGLAGPETQYF.

This chain connects TRBV29-1 to TRBJ1-2; D not resolved. CDR1 and CDR2 from the germline V gene are SQVTM and ANQGSEA. This CDR3 contains 11 residues. Trimming cost V 7 bases and J 5 bases, with 11 bases left between them. CDR3 sequence (DNA): TGCAGCGCGACTCAGGATTATGGCTACACCTTC. Its translation: CSATQDYGYTF.